This T cell receptor beta chain was identified during a study of blood T cell repertoires in COVID-19. Study-wide context: PBMCs, B-cell-depleted T cells, or T cells were the source of the cDNA or gDNA that made up the material.

The V gene lost 7 bases and the J gene lost 11 bases, with 3 bases spanning the gap. The CDR3 length is 8 residues. Data came from immunoSEQ multiplex PCR; TCRdb stores just in-frame clones and leaves some out. The sample lists 130,000 or so clones, approximately 89% occurring once. The sample taken for sequencing was peripheral blood. The chain has TRBV12-3 or TRBV12-4 and TRBJ1-5; D call uncertain. The origin of this receptor is a human donor in a cohort sampled during active COVID-19. The CDR3 DNA is TGTGCCAGCATAACCCAGCATTTT. Translation gives CASITQHF.